These 25 T cell receptor beta chains were sequenced from one sample in a study of blood T cell repertoires in COVID-19. Sequencing was performed with immunoSEQ multiplex PCR; in TCRdb, only in-frame clones are kept and a portion is missing. The sample consists of fewer than 200,000 clones, approximately 78% of them appearing once. Specimen: PBMCs or T cells enriched from blood (not recorded which). The source is a woman aged 50 to 60 who had recovered from COVID-19.

The chain uses TRBV11-3 and TRBJ2-1, with 7 bases lining up with TRBD2. The CDR3 extends over 15 amino acids. Germline CDR1 SGHNT, CDR2 YENEEA. V trimming: 5 bases; J trimming: 9 bases; junction bases outside the gene matches: 13. Written as DNA, the CDR3 is TGTGCCAGCAGCGGGGCTGGGGGAGGGTTCGGTGAGCAGTTCTTC. Its protein product is CASSGAGGGFGEQFF.

The rearrangement joins TRBV5-4 to TRBJ1-1; D uncertain. V was cut by 3 bases and J by 4 bases, with 4 bases left in between. This CDR3 region has 11 residues. Germline CDR1 and CDR2: SGHNT and YYREEE (reference sequence). The CDR3 is CASSSLTEAFF. Written as DNA, the CDR3 is TGTGCCAGCAGCTCCCTCACTGAAGCTTTCTTT.

A note on this clone: No DNA is shown, since the ends of the CDR3 on it are uncertain; the CDR3 is the one TCRdb lists. The rearrangement joins TRBV6-2 or TRBV6-3 to TRBJ2-2; the D call in the table, TRBD2, was not verified against the DNA. From its first to its last residue, the CDR3 has 18 amino acids. Per germline, CDR1 MNHEY and CDR2 SVGEGT. Here the CDR3 reads CASSLRGTSGLRAGELFF.

This clone came up many times. The chain recombines TRBV5-8 with TRBJ2-7; 7 bases align to TRBD1. CDR1 and CDR2 (germline): SGHTS, YDEGEE. The CDR3 runs 15 residues. Trimming took 0 bases from V and 2 from J; bases not matched to a gene: 5. This CDR3 reads CASSLGQGLTYEQYF. The CDR3, as DNA: TGTGCCAGCAGCTTGGGACAGGGTCTGACCTACGAGCAGTACTTC.

This sequence joins TRBV27 and TRBJ1-3; possibly TRBD1 for D (5 bases). CDR3 length equals 14 residues. Germline V gene lookup returns CDR1 MNHEY and CDR2 SMNVEV (reference sequence). CDR3 nucleotides: TGTGCAAGGGGCGCCGGGCGTGGTCTTGGCACTAAGTATTTT. Residues: CARGAGRGLGTKYF.

The V call is TRBV15, the J call TRBJ2-2; 7 bases match TRBD2. CDR1 LNHNV and CDR2 YYDKDF come from the germline V gene (reference sequence). The V segment lost 5 bases and the J segment 3 bases; nucleotides outside the gene matches: 12. There are 17 residues in the CDR3. The DNA of the CDR3 is TGTGCCACCAGCCACAACCCCACTAGCGACCACACCGGGGAGCTGTTTTTT. It encodes CATSHNPTSDHTGELFF.

This chain links TRBV27 with TRBJ1-1; tentatively, D is TRBD1 (5 bases). Per germline, CDR1 MNHEY and CDR2 SMNVEV (reference sequence). The CDR3 sequence is 14 residues long. The V end lost 1 base, the J end lost 4 bases, and 10 bases lay between the germline ends. CDR3 loop: CASSLFPGGTEAFF. The DNA of the CDR3 is TGTGCCAGCAGTTTATTCCCGGGGGGCACTGAAGCTTTCTTT.

This clone occurred a few times. The chain joins TRBV7-3 to TRBJ2-6; possibly TRBD1 for D (6 bases). The length of the CDR3 is 17 residues. CDR1 and CDR2 from the germline V gene are SGHTA and FQGTGA. Trimming removed 5 bases at V and 0 bases at J, with 14 bases between. CDR3 sequence: CASSPTGSHSGANVLTF. CDR3 nucleotides: TGTGCCAGCAGCCCTACAGGGTCCCACTCTGGGGCCAACGTCCTGACTTTC.

This clone was found a few times. The chain employs TRBV6-5 and TRBJ2-1; no clear D. In germline, CDR1 is MNHEY, CDR2 SVGAGI. The V and J ends lost 6 bases and 0 bases respectively, with 9 bases between them. This CDR3 contains 14 residues. The DNA of the CDR3 is TGTGCCAGCAGGACGACAAGCTCCTACAATGAGCAGTTCTTC. Protein sequence: CASRTTSSYNEQFF.

As concerns this clone: The CDR3 does not end in the conserved phenylalanine or tryptophan, so this is likely a read error. The DNA is omitted, as the CDR3 cannot be located on it reliably, and the CDR3 follows TCRdb's listing. V is TRBV30 and J is TRBJ1-2; TRBD1 is taken as the D call from the table, unchecked against the DNA. The CDR3 contains 12 residues when both ends are counted. CDR1 is GTSNPN, CDR2 SVGIG, per germline (reference sequence). The CDR3 is CAWAGGSHGESY.

This rearrangement joins TRBV7-6 to TRBJ2-1; the match to TRBD2 covers 9 bases. The ends lost 1 base at V and 7 bases at J; junction bases unmatched: 20. The germline gives CDR1 SGHVS, CDR2 FNYEAQ. This CDR3 is built from 20 residues. CDR3: CASSLVVVTSGQNPGNEQFF. As DNA, the CDR3 is TGTGCCAGCAGCTTAGTAGTGGTTACTAGCGGGCAAAATCCGGGGAATGAGCAGTTCTTC.

The rearrangement uses TRBV5-4 and TRBJ2-2, with TRBD1 identical over 7 bases. CDR3 length: 14 amino acids. Per germline, CDR1 SGHNT and CDR2 YYREEE (reference sequence). The ends lost 3 bases at V and 7 bases at J; junction bases unmatched: 6. CDR3 region: CASSSRGHNGELFF. In nucleotides, the CDR3 is TGTGCCAGCAGCTCAAGGGGGCATAACGGGGAGCTGTTTTTT.

The chain combines TRBV5-4 with TRBJ2-1; no clear D. V dropped 2 bases and J dropped 7 bases, with 4 bases sitting between them. The CDR3 consists of 11 residues. Germline lookup yields CDR1 SGHNT and CDR2 YYREEE (reference sequence). CDR3 residues: CASSFRNEQFF. CDR3 DNA sequence: TGTGCCAGCAGCTTCAGGAATGAGCAGTTCTTC.

V is TRBV5-1 and J is TRBJ2-1; D gene ambiguous. V lost 2 bases and J lost 5, with 2 bases in between. Germline CDR1 reads SGHRS; CDR2 reads YFSETQ. The CDR3 length is 11 residues. The chain's CDR3 is CASSFDNEQFF. The CDR3 DNA reads TGCGCCAGCAGCTTCGACAATGAGCAGTTCTTC.

There are a few counts of this clone. The V and J genes are TRBV18 and TRBJ1-4, with 7 bases aligning to TRBD1. Germline CDR1 KGHSH, CDR2 LQKENI. This CDR3 comprises 14 residues. J lost 7 bases, V lost 1 base, and 3 bases had no gene match. CDR3 in amino acids: CASSPRQGLEKLFF. CDR3 bases: TGTGCCAGCTCACCACGACAGGGACTTGAAAAACTGTTTTTT.

This chain joins TRBV6-2 or TRBV6-3 and TRBJ2-7, with 11 nucleotides matching TRBD2. V lost 6 bases and J lost 2; bases outside the gene matches: 15. Germline V lookup: CDR1 MNHEY, CDR2 SVGEGT. The CDR3 has 18 residues. CDR3 in DNA: TGTGCCAGCAGCGACCGGTGGCTAGCGGGAGGTCTCGCCTACGAGCAGTACTTC. Encoded protein: CASSDRWLAGGLAYEQYF.

This sequence joins TRBV5-4 and TRBJ1-1, with D perhaps TRBD1 (5 bases). The CDR3 length is 15 residues. Germline CDR1 SGHNT, CDR2 YYREEE (reference sequence). The V end was cut by 5 bases, the J end by 6 bases, with 20 bases between. The CDR3 is CASRSSGAGRAEAFF. The CDR3 DNA sequence: TGTGCCAGCAGGAGCTCCGGGGCGGGGCGCGCTGAAGCTTTCTTT.

The chain recombines TRBV5-1 with TRBJ2-2, with 10 bases identical to TRBD2. This CDR3 comprises 16 residues. J lost 2 bases, V lost 3 bases, and 4 bases had no gene match. Per the germline V gene, CDR1 is SGHRS and CDR2 is YFSETQ. DNA of the CDR3: TGCGCCAGCAGCTCCGGACTAGCGGCTAACACCGGGGAGCTGTTTTTT. This codes for CASSSGLAANTGELFF.

The gene calls are TRBV28 and TRBJ1-6; no reliable D call. The CDR3 runs 15 residues. V gave up 3 bases and J gave up 10 bases, with 16 bases separating them. The germline gives CDR1 MDHEN, CDR2 SYDVKM. CDR3 sequence: CASSFSSAGRSPLHF. CDR3 sequence (DNA): TGTGCCAGCAGTTTTTCGTCGGCAGGTAGATCACCCCTCCACTTT.

The chain links TRBV6-5 to TRBJ2-2, with TRBD2 identical over 9 bases. CDR3 size: 15 residues. The junction had 6 bases not matched to a gene; V was cut back by 10 bases and J by 0 bases. Germline values: CDR1 MNHEY, CDR2 SVGAGI. The CDR3 DNA follows: TGTGCCACCAGGACTAGCGCCTCGAACACCGGGGAGCTGTTTTTT. This sequence encodes CATRTSASNTGELFF.

The rearrangement links TRBV5-1 to TRBJ2-7; no firm D call. The length of the CDR3 is 14 residues. The V gene lost 0 bases and the J gene lost 5 bases, with 12 bases spanning the gap. The V gene's germline CDR1 is SGHRS and CDR2 YFSETQ. The CDR3 nucleotides are TGCGCCAGCAGCTTGGGTAGTGGTACGGACGAGCAGTACTTC. Translating gives CASSLGSGTDEQYF.

Here the CDR3 reads CASSLVASDTQYF. The CDR3 nucleotides read TGTGCCAGCAGCTTAGTAGCGTCGGATACGCAGTATTTT. The rearrangement joins TRBV7-2 to TRBJ2-3; perhaps TRBD2 as D (5 bases). The CDR3 has 13 amino acids. V was trimmed by 1 base and J by 6 bases, leaving 8 bases between them. Germline V lookup: CDR1 SGHTA, CDR2 FQGNSA.

The gene calls are TRBV28 and TRBJ1-1; the D is unclear. V lost 3 bases, J lost 11 bases, and 10 bases lay in between. Per germline, CDR1 MDHEN and CDR2 SYDVKM. The length of the CDR3 is 11 residues. The CDR3 sequence: CASSFDYRAFF. In DNA form, the CDR3 reads TGTGCCAGCAGTTTTGATTATCGGGCTTTCTTT.

J is TRBJ2-5 and V is TRBV5-8; TRBD1 aligns across 7 bases. V lost 3 bases, J lost 4 bases, and 9 bases stayed unmatched. Germline V gives CDR1 SGHTS, CDR2 YDEGEE. The CDR3 is 15 residues long. The CDR3 DNA is TGTGCCAGCAGCTACCACAGGGGTGGGAGAGAGACCCAGTACTTC. Encoded protein: CASSYHRGGRETQYF.

The chain links TRBV6-5 to TRBJ1-4; 8 bases agree with TRBD1. The germline gives CDR1 MNHEY, CDR2 SVGAGI. The CDR3 sequence is 15 residues long. V lost 11 bases to trimming and J lost 2 bases; unmatched junction nucleotides: 10. This chain's CDR3 is CAASSQGATNEKLFF. CDR3 sequence (DNA): TGTGCCGCGAGCAGTCAGGGGGCGACTAATGAAAAACTGTTTTTT.